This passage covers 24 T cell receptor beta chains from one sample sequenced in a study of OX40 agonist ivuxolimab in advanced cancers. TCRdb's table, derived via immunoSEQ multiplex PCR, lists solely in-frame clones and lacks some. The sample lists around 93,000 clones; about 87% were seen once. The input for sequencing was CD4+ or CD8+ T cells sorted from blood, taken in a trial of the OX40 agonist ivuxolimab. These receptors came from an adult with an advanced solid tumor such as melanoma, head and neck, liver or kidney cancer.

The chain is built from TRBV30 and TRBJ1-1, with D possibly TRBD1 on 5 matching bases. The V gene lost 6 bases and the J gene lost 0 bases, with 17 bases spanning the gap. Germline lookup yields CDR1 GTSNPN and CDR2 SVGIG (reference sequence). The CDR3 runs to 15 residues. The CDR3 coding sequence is TGTGCCTGCCTCCCCCAGCAGGGATTGAACACTGAAGCTTTCTTT. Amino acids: CACLPQQGLNTEAFF.

The DNA of the CDR3 is TGTGCCAGCAGCCCCGGGGGAGGGCGGGAGCAGTACTTC. Its translation: CASSPGGGREQYF. The chain has TRBV6-5 and TRBJ2-7, with 7 bases lining up with TRBD2. With V trimmed by 6 bases and J by 7 bases, 9 bases remained unmatched. Germline-derived CDR1 and CDR2 are MNHEY and SVGAGI. This CDR3 has 13 amino acids.

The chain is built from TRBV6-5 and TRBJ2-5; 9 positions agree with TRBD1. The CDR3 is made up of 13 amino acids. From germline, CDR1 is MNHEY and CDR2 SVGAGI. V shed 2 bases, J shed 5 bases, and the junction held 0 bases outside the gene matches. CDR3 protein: CASSYGQGETQYF. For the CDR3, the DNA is TGTGCCAGCAGTTACGGACAGGGGGAGACCCAGTACTTC.

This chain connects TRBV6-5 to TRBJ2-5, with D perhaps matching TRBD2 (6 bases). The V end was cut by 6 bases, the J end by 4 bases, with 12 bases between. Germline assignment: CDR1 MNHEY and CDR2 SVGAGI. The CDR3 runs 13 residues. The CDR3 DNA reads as TGTGCCAGCAGCCGGGGGAGAGGAGAGACCCAGTACTTC. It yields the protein CASSRGRGETQYF.

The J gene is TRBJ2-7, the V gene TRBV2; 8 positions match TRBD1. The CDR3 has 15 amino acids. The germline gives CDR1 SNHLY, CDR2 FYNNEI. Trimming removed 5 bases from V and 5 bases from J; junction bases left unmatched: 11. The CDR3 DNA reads TGTGCCAGCAGTCCACTAACAGGACAGGGAAACGAGCAGTACTTC. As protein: CASSPLTGQGNEQYF.

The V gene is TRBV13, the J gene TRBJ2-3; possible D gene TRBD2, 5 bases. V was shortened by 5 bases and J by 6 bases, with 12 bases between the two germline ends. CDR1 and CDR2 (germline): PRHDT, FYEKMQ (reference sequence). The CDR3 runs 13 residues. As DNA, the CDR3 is TGTGCCAGCAGCCCCAGACTACCTGATACGCAGTATTTT. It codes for CASSPRLPDTQYF.

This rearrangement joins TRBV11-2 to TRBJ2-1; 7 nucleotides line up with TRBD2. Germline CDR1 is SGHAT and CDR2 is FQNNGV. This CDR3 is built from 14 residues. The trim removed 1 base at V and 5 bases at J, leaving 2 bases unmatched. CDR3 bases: TGTGCCAGCAGCTTAGTCCTAGCGGACAATGAGCAGTTCTTC. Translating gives CASSLVLADNEQFF.

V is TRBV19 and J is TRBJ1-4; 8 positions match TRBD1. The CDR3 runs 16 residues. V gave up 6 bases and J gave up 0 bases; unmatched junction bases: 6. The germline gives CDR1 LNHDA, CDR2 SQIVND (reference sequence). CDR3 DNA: TGTGCCAGTAGACGGACAGGGACGGCAACTAATGAAAAACTGTTTTTT. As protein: CASRRTGTATNEKLFF. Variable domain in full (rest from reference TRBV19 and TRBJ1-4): DGGITQSPKYLFRKEGQNVTLSCEQNLNHDAMYWYRQDPGQGLRLIYYSQIVNDFQKGDIAEGYSVSREKKESFPLTVTSAQKNPTAFYLCASRRTGTATNEKLFFGSGTQLSVL.

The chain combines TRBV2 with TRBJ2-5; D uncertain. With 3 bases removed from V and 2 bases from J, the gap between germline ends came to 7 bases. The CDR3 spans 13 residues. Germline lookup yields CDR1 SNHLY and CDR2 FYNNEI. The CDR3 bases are TGTGCCAGCAGTGACTGGGGACAAGAGACCCAGTACTTC. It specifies CASSDWGQETQYF.

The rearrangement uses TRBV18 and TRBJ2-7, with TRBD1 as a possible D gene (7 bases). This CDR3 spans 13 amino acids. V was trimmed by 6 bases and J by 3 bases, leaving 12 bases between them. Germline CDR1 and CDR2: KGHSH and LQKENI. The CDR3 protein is CASSEGQNYEQYF. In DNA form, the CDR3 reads TGTGCCAGCTCGGAGGGACAGAACTACGAGCAGTACTTC.

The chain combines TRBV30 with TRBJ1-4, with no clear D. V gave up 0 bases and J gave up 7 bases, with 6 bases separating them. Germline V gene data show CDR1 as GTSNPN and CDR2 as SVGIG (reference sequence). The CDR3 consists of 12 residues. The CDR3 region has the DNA TGTGCCTGGAGTGTACGGGGTGAAAAACTGTTTTTT. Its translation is CAWSVRGEKLFF.

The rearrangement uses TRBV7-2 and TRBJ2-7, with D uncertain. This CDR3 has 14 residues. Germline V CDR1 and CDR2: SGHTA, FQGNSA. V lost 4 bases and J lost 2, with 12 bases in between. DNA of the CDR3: TGTGCCAGCAGCTCCGACATCCTGACCTACGAGCAGTACTTC. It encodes CASSSDILTYEQYF.

The CDR3 here is CASSRQGQETQYF. The CDR3 nucleotides read TGTGCCAGCAGCCGACAGGGACAAGAGACCCAGTACTTC. The chain links TRBV2 to TRBJ2-5; 7 bases fit TRBD1. CDR1 is SNHLY and CDR2 is FYNNEI in the germline V gene. The CDR3 runs 13 residues. The J segment lost 2 bases and the V segment lost 6 bases, leaving 3 bases of the junction unmatched.

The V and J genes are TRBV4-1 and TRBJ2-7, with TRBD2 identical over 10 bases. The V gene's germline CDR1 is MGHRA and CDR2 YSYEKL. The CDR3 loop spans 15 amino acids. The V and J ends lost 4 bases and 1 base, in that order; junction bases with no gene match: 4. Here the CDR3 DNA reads TGCGCCAGCAGCCTCCTAGCGGGGGAGTCCTACGAGCAGTACTTC. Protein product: CASSLLAGESYEQYF.

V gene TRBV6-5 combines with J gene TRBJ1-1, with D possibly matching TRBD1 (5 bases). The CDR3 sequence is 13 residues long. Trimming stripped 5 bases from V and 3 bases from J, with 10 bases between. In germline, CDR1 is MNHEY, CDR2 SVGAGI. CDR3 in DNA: TGTGCCAGCAGTCGGGACGGGTACACTGAAGCTTTCTTT. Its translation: CASSRDGYTEAFF.

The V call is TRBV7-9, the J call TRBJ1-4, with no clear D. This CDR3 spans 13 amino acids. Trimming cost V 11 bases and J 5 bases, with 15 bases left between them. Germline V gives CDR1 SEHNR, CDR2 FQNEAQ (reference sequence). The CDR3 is CALGRERNEKLFF. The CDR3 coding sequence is TGTGCCCTGGGGAGGGAAAGAAATGAAAAACTGTTTTTT.

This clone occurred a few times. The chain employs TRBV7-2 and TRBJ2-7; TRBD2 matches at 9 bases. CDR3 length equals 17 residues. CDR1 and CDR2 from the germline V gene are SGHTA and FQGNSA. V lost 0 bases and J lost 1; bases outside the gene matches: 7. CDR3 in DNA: TGTGCCAGCAGCTTAGCCCTTGTTAGCGGGAGATCCTACGAGCAGTACTTC. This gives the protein CASSLALVSGRSYEQYF.

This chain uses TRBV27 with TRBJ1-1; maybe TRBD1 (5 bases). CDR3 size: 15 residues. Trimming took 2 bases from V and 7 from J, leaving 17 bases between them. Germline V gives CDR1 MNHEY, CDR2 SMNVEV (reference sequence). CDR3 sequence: CASSLRGRLTGEAFF. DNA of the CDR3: TGTGCCAGCAGTTTAAGGGGCCGTCTCACCGGTGAAGCTTTCTTT.

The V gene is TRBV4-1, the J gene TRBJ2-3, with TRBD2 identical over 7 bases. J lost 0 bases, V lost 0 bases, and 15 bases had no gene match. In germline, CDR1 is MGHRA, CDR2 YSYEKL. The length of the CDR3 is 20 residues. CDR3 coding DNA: TGCGCCAGCAGCCAAGATGGGAGGGGTCGGGGACCCCTCAGCACAGATACGCAGTATTTT. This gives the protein CASSQDGRGRGPLSTDTQYF.

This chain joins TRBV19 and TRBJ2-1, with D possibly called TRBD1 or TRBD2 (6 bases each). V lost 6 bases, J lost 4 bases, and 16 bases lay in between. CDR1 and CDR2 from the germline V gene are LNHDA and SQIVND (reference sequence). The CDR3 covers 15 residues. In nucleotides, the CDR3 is TGTGCCAGTAGCTACGGGGGCGGGGTTTACAATGAGCAGTTCTTC. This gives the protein CASSYGGGVYNEQFF.

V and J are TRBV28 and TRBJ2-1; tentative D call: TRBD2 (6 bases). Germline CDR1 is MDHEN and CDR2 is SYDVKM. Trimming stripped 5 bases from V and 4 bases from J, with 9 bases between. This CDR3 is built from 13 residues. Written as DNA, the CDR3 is TGTGCCAGCAGTGTGGGACTTTACAATGAGCAGTTCTTC. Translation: CASSVGLYNEQFF.

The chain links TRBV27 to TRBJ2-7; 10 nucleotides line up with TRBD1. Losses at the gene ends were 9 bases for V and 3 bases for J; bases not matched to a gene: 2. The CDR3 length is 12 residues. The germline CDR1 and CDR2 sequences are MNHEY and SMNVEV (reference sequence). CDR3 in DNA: TGTGCCAGTAGGGACAGGGGCTACGAGCAGTACTTC. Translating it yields CASRDRGYEQYF.

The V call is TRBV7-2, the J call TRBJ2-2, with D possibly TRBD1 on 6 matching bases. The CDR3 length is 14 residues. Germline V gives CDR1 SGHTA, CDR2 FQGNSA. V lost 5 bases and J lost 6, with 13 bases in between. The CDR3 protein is CASSTYRAAGELFF. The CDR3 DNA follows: TGTGCCAGCAGCACCTACAGGGCTGCCGGGGAGCTGTTTTTT.

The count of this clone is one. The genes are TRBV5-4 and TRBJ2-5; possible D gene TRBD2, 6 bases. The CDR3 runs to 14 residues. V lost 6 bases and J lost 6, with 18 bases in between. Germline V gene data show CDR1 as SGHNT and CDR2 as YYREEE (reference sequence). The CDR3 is CASTPSRGGQTQYF. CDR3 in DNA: TGTGCCAGCACTCCGTCGCGGGGTGGTCAGACCCAGTACTTC.